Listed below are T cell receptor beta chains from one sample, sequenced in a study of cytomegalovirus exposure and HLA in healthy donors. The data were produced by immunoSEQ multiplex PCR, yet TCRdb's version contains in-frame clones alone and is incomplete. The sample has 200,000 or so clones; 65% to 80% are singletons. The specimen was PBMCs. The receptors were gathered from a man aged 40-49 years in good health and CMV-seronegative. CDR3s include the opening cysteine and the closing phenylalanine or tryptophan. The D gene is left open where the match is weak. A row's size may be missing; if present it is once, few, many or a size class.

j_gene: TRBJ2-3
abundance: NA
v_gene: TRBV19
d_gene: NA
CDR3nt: TGTGCCAGTAGTATAAATTTCGGGAGAATCACAGATACGCAGTATTTT
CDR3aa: CASSINFGRITDTQYF

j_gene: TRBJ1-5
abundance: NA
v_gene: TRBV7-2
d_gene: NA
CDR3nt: TGTGCCAGCAGCTTTCAGGGAAATCAGCCCCAGCATTTT
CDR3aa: CASSFQGNQPQHF

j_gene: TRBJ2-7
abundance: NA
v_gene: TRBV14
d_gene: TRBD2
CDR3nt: TGTGCCAGCAGCCAGGGCCGGACTAGCGGGATCCACGAGCAGTACTTC
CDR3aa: CASSQGRTSGIHEQYF

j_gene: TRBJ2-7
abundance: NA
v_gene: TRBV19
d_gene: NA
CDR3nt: TGTGCCAGTAGAGTCGGCCCCTACAGGGACGAGCAGTACTTC
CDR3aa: CASRVGPYRDEQYF

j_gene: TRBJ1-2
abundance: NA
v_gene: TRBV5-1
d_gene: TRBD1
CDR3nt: TGCGCCAGCAGCATGGACAGGGCGGTCGCCTTC
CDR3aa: CASSMDRAVAF

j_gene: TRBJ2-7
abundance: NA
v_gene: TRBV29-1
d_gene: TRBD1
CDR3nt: TGCAGCGCCGGGGGGGGACAGGGGATTCCCCACGAGCAGTACTTC
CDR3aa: CSAGGGQGIPHEQYF

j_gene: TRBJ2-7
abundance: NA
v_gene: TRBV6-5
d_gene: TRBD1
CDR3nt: TGTGCCAGCAGTTACTTCGAGACAGGGGCCAACGAGCAGTACTTC
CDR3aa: CASSYFETGANEQYF

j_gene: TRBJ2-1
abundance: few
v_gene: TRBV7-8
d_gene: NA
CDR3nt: TGTGCCAGCAGCCCGCGGTTATATGAGCAGTTCTTC
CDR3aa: CASSPRLYEQFF

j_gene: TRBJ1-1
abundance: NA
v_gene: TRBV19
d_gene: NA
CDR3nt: TGTGCCAGTAGTACGACAACGAACACTGAAGCTTTCTTT
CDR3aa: CASSTTTNTEAFF

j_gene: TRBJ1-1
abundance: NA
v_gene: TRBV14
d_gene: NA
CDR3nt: TGTGCCAGCAGCCAAGACCGGAGACGGGGGAGGGACACTGAAGCTTTCTTT
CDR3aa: CASSQDRRRGRDTEAFF

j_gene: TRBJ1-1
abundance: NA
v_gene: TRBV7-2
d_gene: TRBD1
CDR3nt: TGTGCCAGCAGCTTAGGTCCCAGGGGGCATGCTTTCTTT
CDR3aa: CASSLGPRGHAFF

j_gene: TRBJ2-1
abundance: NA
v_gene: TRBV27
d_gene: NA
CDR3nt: TGTGCCAGCAGTTTAGGCAGGGCTATTGAGCAGTTCTTC
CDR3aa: CASSLGRAIEQFF

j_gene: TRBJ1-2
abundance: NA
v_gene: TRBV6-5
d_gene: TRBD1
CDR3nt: TGTGCCAGCAGCCCCCGTCCGAGAGGGGGCCAGGGCTACACCTTC
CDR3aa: CASSPRPRGGQGYTF

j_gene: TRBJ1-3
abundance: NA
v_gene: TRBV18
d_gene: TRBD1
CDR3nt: TGTGCCAGCTCCCTGGGACAGGGGTCGTCTGGAAACACCATATATTTT
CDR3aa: CASSLGQGSSGNTIYF

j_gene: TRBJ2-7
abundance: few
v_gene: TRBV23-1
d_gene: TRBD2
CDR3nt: TGCGCCAGCAGTCAGAGACTAGCTGGGGACTACGAGCAGTACTTC
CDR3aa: CASSQRLAGDYEQYF

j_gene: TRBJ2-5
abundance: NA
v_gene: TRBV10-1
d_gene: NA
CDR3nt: TGCGCCAGCAGTGGCCCTGGAGGGGACGGAGAGACCCAGTACTTC
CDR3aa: CASSGPGGDGETQYF

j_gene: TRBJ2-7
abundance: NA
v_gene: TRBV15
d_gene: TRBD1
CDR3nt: TGTGCCACCAGCTCAGACAGGGCCCTATACGAGCAGTACTTC
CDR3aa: CATSSDRALYEQYF

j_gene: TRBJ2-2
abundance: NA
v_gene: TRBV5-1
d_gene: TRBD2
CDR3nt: TGCGCCAGCAGAGGAGAGCGGGAGGGCGTCACCGGGGAGCTGTTTTTT
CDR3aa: CASRGEREGVTGELFF

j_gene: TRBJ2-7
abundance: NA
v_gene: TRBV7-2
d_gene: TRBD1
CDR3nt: TGTGCCAGCAGCTTCGGACAGGGGGGGAGCGAGCAGTACTTC
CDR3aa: CASSFGQGGSEQYF

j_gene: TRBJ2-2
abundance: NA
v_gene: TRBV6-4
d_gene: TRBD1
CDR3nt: TGTGCCAGCAGTCCCGGGACAGGGAACACCGGGGAGCTGTTTTTT
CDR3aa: CASSPGTGNTGELFF

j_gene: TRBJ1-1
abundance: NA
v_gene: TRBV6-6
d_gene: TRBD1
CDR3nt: TGTGCCAGCAGCCAAGACAGGGCCGCTTTCTTT
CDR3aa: CASSQDRAAFF

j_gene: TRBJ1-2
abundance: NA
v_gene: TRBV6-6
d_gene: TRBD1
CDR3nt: TGTGCCAGCAGTTATTTGACCGGGACAGGTGCCGGCTACACCTTC
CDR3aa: CASSYLTGTGAGYTF

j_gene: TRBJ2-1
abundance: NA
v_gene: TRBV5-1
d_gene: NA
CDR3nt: TGCGCCAGCAGCCTAAACCCCGGAGCCAGCGCCTACAATGAGCAGTTCTTC
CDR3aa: CASSLNPGASAYNEQFF

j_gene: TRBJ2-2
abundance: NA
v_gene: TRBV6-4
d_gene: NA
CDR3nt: TGTGCCAGCAGTGACTCTTCCGACACCGGGGAGCTGTTTTTT
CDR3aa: CASSDSSDTGELFF

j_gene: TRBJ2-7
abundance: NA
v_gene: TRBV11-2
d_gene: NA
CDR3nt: TGTGCCAGCAGCGCGTACAGATCCTACGAGCAGTACTTC
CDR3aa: CASSAYRSYEQYF

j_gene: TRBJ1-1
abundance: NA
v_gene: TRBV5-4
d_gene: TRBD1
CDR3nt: TGTGCCAGCAGCCCGTGGACAGGGGGCAACACTGAAGCTTTCTTT
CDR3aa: CASSPWTGGNTEAFF

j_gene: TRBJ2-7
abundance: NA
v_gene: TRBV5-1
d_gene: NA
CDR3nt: TGCGCCAGCAGCTTGGGGTCAGGGGCAGGTGCAAGCTCCTACGAGCAGTACTTC
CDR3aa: CASSLGSGAGASSYEQYF

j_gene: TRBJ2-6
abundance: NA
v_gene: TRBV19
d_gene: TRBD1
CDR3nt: TGTGCCAGTAGAGACCCGGGGACAGTAGGCTCTGGGGCCAACGTCCTGACTTTC
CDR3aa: CASRDPGTVGSGANVLTF

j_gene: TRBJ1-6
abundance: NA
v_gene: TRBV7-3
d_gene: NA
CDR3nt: TGTGCCAGCAGCTTAAAGGCTTGGACAAATAATTCACCCCTCCACTTT
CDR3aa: CASSLKAWTNNSPLHF

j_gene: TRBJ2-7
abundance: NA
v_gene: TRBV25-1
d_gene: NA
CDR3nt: TGTGCCAGCAGTGACGGTATCTTCCCAACCTACGAGCAGTACTTC
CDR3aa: CASSDGIFPTYEQYF

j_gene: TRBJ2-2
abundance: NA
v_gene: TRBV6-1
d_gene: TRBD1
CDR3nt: TGTGCCAGCAGTGGCCTGACAGGGGCCACCGGGGAGCTGTTTTTT
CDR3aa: CASSGLTGATGELFF

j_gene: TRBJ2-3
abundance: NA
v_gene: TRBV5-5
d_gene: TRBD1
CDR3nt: TGTGCCAGCAGCCCGGGACAGGGGGCTGTAGATACGCAGTATTTT
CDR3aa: CASSPGQGAVDTQYF

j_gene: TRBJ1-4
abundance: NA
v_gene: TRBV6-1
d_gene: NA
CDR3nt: TGTGCCAGCAGTGAGGGACACTATAATGAAAAACTGTTTTTT
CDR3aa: CASSEGHYNEKLFF

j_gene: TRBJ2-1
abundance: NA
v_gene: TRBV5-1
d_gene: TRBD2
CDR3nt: TGCGCCAGCAGTTTGCAGGCTAGCGGGACCTACAATGAGCAGTTCTTC
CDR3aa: CASSLQASGTYNEQFF

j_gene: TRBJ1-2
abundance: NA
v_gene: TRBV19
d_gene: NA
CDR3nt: TGTGCCAGTTGCCCAGTATCCACAGGGTTCGGATATGGCTACACCTTC
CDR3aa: CASCPVSTGFGYGYTF

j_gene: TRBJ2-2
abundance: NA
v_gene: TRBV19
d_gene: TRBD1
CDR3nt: TGTGCCAGCACAGGGACAGAGAACACCGGGGAGCTGTTTTTT
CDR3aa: CASTGTENTGELFF

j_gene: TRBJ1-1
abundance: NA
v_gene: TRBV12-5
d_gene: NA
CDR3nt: TGTGCTAGTGGTCCCCCGGGGGGGGCGCGAGGAACTGAAGCTTTCTTT
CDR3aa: CASGPPGGARGTEAFF

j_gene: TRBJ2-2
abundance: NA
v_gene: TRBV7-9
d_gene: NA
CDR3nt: TGTGCCAGCAGCTTAGCCAGAGGGTCCCGCGGGGAGCTGTTTTTT
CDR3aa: CASSLARGSRGELFF

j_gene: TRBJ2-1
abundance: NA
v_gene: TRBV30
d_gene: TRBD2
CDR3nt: TGTGCCTGGAGTGGACTAGCGGAGGCTCGAACTCTCTCCTACAATGAGCAGTTCTTC
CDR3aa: CAWSGLAEARTLSYNEQFF

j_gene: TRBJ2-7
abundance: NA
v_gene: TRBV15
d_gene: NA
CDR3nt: TGTGCCACCAGCAGAGACGGGGACGAGCAGTACTTC
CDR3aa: CATSRDGDEQYF

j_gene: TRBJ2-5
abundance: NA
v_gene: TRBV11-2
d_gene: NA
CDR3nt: TGTGCCAGCAGCTTAGATCCAAATCCCAGGACCCAGTACTTC
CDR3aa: CASSLDPNPRTQYF

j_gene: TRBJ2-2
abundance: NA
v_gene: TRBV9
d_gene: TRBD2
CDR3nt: TGTGCCAGCAGCGTAGGGAAGGCGGGGGGGCCCGGGGAGCTGTTTTTT
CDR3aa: CASSVGKAGGPGELFF

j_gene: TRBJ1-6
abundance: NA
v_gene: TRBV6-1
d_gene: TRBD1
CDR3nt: TGTGCCAGCAGCAACCCAGGGGGATCACCCCTCCACTTT
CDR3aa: CASSNPGGSPLHF

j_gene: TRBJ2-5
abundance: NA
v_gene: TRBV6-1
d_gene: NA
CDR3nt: TGTGCCAGCAGACTACAACAGGGAAGGGAAGAGACCCAGTACTTC
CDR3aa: CASRLQQGREETQYF

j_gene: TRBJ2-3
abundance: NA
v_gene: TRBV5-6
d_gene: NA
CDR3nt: TGTGCCAGCAGCGCGGGCTCAGATACGCAGTATTTT
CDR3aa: CASSAGSDTQYF

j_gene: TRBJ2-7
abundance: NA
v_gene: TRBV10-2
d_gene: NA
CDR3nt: TGCGCCAGCGGAATGGGCCTCGGCTACGAGCAGTACTTC
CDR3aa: CASGMGLGYEQYF

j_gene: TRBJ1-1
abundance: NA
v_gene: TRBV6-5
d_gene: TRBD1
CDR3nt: TGTGCCAGCAGTTACTCACAGGGGGCGAACACTGAAGCTTTCTTT
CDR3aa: CASSYSQGANTEAFF

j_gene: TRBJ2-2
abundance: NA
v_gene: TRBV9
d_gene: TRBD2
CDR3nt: TGTGCCAGCAGCTCGGGACTAACGAACACCGGGGAGCTGTTTTTT
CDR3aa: CASSSGLTNTGELFF

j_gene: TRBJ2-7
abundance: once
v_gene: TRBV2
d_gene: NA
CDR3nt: TGTGCCAGCAGCCCACAGTCCCTGAGGTACTTC
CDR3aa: CASSPQSLRYF

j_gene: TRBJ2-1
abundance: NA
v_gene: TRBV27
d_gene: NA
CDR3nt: TGTGCCAGCAGTTTCGAGCGCGCCTACAATGAGCAGTTCTTC
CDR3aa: CASSFERAYNEQFF

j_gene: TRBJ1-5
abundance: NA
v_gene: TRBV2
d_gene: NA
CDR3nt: TGTGCCAGCAGTGGCCAGGGGTGGAGCAATCAGCCCCAGCATTTT
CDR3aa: CASSGQGWSNQPQHF

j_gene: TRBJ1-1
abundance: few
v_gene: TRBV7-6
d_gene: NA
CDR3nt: TGTGCCAGCAGCTTTATGGAGGGGAGAATGAACACTGAAGCTTTCTTT
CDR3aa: CASSFMEGRMNTEAFF

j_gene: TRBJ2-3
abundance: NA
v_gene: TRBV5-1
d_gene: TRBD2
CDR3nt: TGCGCCAGCAGCCTTACGGCGGGAGACTTGACAGATACGCAGTATTTT
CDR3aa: CASSLTAGDLTDTQYF

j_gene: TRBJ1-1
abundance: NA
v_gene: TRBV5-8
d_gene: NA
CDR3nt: TGTGCCAGCAGCTTGGCGCGGGGGATGGAAGCTTTCTTT
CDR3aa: CASSLARGMEAFF

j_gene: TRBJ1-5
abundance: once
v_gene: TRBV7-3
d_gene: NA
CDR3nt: TGTGCCAGCAGCTTACCTCAGACAGACCAGCATTTT
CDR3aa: CASSLPQTDQHF

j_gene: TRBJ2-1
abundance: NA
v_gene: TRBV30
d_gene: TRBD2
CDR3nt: TGTGCCTGGAGTGTACCGGGGACTAGCGGATACAATGAGCAGTTCTTC
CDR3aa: CAWSVPGTSGYNEQFF

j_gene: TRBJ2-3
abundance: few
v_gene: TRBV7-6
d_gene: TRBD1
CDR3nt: TGTGCCAGCAGCTTGGGGACAGGGGGCCGCACAGATACGCAGTATTTT
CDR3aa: CASSLGTGGRTDTQYF